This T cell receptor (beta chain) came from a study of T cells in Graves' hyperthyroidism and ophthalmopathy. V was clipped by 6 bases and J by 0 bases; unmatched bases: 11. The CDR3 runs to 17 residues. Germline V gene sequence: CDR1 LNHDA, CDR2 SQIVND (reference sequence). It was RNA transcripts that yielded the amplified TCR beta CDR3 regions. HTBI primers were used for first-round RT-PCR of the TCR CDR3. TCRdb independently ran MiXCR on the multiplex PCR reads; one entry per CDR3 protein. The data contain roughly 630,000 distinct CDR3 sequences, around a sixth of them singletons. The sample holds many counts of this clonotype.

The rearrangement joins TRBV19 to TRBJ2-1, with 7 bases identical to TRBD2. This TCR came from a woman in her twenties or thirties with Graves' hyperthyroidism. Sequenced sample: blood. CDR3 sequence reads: CASSRDYYFSSYNEQFF. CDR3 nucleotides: TGTGCCAGTAGCCGGGACTACTATTTCAGCTCCTACAATGAGCAGTTCTTC.